This T cell receptor beta chain was identified in a study of blood T cell repertoires in COVID-19. Study overall: Sites across the United States, Italy and Spain contributed samples from acute and convalescent COVID-19.

This CDR3 spans 14 amino acids. The germline V and J ends were trimmed by 8 bases and 6 bases, with 16 bases remaining between them. Germline V gives CDR1 MNHEY, CDR2 SVGAGI. TCRdb keeps only in-frame clones here, not all; method: immunoSEQ multiplex PCR. The sample has some 27,000 clones, around 86% seen once. The specimen sequenced was peripheral blood. This chain links TRBV6-5 with TRBJ2-2; D gene uncertain. This clonotype was obtained from a human donor in a cohort sampled during active COVID-19. The donor label of this sample is uncertain. The CDR3 reads CASGRSGSAGELFF. CDR3 nucleotide sequence: TGTGCCAGCGGAAGGTCGGGTAGTGCCGGGGAGCTGTTTTTT.